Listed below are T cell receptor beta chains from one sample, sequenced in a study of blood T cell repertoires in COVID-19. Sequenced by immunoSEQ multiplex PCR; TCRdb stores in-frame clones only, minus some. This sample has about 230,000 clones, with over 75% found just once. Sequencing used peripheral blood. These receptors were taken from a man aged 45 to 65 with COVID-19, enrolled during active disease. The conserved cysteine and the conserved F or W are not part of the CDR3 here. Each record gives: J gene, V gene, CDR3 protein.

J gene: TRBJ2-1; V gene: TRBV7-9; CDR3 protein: ASSPSGRAYNEQF
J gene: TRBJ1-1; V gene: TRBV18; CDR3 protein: ASSEENTEAF
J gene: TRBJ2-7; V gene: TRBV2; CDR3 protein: ASSAQPFSLDRGAEQY
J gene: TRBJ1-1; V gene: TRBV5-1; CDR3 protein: ASSPAGSDTEAF
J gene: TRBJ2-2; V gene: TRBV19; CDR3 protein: ASSSTGIGAGELF
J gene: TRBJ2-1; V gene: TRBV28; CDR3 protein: ASNPSPGTGGGFIEQF
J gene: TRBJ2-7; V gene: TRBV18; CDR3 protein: ASSPQGQGNSYEQY
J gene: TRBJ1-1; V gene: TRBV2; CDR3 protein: ATQPTGIYMNTEAF
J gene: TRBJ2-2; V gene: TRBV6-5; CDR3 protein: ASSLLPGELF
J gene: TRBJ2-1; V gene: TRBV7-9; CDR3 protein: ASLGPRTSDEQF
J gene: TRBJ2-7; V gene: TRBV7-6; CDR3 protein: ASSSTGLAGPYEQY
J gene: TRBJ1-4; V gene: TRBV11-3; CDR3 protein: ASSLMRTGGEKLF
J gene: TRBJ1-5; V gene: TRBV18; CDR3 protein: ASSPATGSNQPQH
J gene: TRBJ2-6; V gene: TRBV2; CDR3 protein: ASTGQIGSGANVLT
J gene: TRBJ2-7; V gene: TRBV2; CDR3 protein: ASTGTNYEQY
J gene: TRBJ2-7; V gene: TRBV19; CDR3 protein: ASSVTTGQGHNEQY
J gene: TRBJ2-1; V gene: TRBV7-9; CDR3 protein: ASSSRQGKGNEQF
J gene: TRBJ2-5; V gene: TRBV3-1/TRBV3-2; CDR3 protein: ASSQVTGGETQY
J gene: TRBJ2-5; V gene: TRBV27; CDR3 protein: ASSPRTSTSPVSSETQY
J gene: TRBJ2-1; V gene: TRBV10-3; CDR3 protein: ATHYGSGNRNEQF
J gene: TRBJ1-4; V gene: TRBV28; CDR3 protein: ASSLFRDRTIATNEKLF
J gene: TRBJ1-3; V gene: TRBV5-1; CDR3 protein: ASSPRGGDGNTIY
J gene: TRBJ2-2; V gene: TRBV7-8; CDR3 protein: ASSQSGAGTNTGELF
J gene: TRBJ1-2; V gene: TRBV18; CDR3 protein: ASSPGTGEYGYT
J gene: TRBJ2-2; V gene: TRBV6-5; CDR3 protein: ASGARARVGELF
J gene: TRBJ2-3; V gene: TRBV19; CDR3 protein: ASSAQDRGFLGLTGDTQY
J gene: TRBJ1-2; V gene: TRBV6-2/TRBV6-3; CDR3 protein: ASSSPGHERGYT
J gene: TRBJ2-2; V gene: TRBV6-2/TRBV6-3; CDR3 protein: ASSYLGQGGELF
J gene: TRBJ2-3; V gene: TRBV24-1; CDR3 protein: ATSDLVRGSTDTQY
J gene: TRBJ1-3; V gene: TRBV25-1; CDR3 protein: ASSRAWTGLKGNTIY
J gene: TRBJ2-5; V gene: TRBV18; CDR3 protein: ASSPPRVQIGETQY
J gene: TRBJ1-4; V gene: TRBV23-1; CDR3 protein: ASNLDRDGYEKLF
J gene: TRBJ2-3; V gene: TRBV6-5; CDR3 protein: ASRLLGGGTDTQY
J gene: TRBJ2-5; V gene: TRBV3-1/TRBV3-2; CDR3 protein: ASSQGTRTGSQY